Below, 4 T cell receptor beta chains from the same sample are listed, as sequenced in a study of CD8 T cells in Susac syndrome. When the RNA was reverse transcribed, random hexamers were used with an input of 0.5 to 1 ug. TCRdb reprocessed the immunoSEQ multiplex PCR reads via MiXCR and lists one record per CDR3 protein. The repertoire includes 150,000 to 200,000 distinct CDR3 sequences, 85% to 95% of them detected once, and less than 0.2% sits in the top ten. Sequenced: CD8+ T cells from PBMCs. The receptors derive from a human donor with Susac syndrome.

The chain joins TRBV2 to TRBJ2-6, with TRBD1 matching over 12 bases. The V gene end was trimmed by 6 bases and the J gene end by 2 bases; junction bases not matched to a gene: 2. The CDR3 is 16 amino acids. Germline V gives CDR1 SNHLY, CDR2 FYNNEI. The CDR3 spells CASRGTGGAGANVLTF. CDR3 nucleotide sequence: TGTGCCAGCAGGGGGACAGGGGGCGCTGGGGCCAACGTCCTGACTTTC.

The V gene is TRBV30, the J gene TRBJ1-2; 7 nucleotides match TRBD1. The CDR3 consists of 15 residues. V gave up 2 bases and J gave up 5 bases; unmatched junction bases: 11. Germline CDR1 GTSNPN, CDR2 SVGIG (reference sequence). The chain's CDR3 is CAWSNHRDRVYGYTF. The CDR3 DNA is TGTGCCTGGAGTAACCATCGGGACAGAGTTTATGGCTACACCTTC.

The chain recombines TRBV9 with TRBJ2-7; 9 bases map to TRBD2. Germline trimming cut 3 bases from V and 2 bases from J; bases unmatched to any gene: 0. The CDR3 totals 13 residues. The germline V gene encodes CDR1 SGDLS and CDR2 YYNGEE. DNA of the CDR3: TGTGCCAGCAGCGCTAGCGGGACCTACGAGCAGTACTTC. It yields the protein CASSASGTYEQYF.

J is TRBJ2-7 and V is TRBV4-1, with 7 nucleotides matching TRBD2. CDR3 length: 14 residues. CDR1 is MGHRA and CDR2 is YSYEKL in the germline V gene. V was clipped by 1 base and J by 3 bases; unmatched bases: 3. CDR3 protein: CASSQGGGNYEQYF. The CDR3 nucleotides read TGCGCCAGCAGCCAAGGGGGAGGGAACTACGAGCAGTACTTC.